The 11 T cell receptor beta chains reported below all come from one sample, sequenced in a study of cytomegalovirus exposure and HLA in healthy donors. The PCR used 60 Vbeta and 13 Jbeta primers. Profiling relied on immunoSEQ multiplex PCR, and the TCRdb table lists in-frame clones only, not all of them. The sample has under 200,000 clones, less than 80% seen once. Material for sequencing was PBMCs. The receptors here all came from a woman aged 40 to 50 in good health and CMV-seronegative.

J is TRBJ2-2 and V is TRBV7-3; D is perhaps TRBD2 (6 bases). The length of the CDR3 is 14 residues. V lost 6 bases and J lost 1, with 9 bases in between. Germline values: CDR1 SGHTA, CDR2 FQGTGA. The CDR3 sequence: CASRVGGNTGELFF. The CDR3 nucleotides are TGTGCCAGCAGGGTCGGGGGGAACACCGGGGAGCTGTTTTTT.

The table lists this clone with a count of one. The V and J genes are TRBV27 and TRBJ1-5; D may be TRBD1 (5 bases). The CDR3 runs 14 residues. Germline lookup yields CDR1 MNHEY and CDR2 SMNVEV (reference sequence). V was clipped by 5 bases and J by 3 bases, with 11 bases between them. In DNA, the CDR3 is TGTGCCAGCAGTCCTCCGGGGGTCAATCAGCCCCAGCATTTT. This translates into CASSPPGVNQPQHF.

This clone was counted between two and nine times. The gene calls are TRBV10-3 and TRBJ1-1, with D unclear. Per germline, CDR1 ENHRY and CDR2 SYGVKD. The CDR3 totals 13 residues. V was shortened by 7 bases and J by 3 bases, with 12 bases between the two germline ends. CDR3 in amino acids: CAIIDDKHTEAFF. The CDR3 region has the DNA TGTGCCATCATCGACGACAAACACACTGAAGCTTTCTTT.

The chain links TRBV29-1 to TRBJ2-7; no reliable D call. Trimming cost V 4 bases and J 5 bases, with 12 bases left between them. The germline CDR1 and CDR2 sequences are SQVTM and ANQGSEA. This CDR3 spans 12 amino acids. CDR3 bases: TGCAGCGTTGCACTGACACCAGACGAGCAGTACTTC. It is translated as CSVALTPDEQYF.

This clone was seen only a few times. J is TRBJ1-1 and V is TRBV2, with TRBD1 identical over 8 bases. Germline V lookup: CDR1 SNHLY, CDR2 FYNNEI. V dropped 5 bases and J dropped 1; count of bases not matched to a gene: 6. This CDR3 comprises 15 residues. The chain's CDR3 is CASSSGQGRNTEAFF. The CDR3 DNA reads TGTGCCAGCAGTTCCGGACAGGGCAGGAACACTGAAGCTTTCTTT.

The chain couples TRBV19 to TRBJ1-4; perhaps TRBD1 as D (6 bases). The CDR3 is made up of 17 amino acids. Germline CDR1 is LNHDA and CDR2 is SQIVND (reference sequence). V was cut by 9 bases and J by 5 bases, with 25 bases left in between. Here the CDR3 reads CASSETGPSYKNEKLFF. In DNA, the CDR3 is TGTGCCAGCTCCGAGACAGGCCCCAGCTATAAGAATGAAAAACTGTTTTTT.

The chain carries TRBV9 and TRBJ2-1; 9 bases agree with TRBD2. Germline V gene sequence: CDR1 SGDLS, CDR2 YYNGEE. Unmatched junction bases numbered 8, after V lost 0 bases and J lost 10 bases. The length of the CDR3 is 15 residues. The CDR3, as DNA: TGTGCCAGCAGCGTAGCTTTGGGACTAGCTCTCGAGCAGTTCTTC. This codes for CASSVALGLALEQFF.

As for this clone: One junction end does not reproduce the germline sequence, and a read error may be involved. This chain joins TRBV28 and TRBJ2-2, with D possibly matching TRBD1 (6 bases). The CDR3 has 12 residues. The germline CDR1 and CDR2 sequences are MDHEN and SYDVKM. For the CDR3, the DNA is TGTCCCAGTGGGGGCGACACCGGGGAGCTGTTTTTT. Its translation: CPSGGDTGELFF.

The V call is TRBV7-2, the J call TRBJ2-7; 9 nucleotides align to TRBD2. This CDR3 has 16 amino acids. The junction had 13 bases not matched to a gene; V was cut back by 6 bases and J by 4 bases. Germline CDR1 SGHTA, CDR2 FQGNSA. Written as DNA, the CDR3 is TGTGCCAGCAGTTCCCTCTTAGCGGGAGAGAGGTACGAGCAGTACTTC. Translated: CASSSLLAGERYEQYF.

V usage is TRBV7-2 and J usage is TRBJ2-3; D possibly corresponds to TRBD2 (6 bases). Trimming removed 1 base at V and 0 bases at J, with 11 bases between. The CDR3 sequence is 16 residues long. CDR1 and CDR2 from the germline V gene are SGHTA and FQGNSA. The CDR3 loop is CASSLDIAVSTDTQYF. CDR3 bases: TGTGCCAGCAGCTTAGATATAGCGGTGAGCACAGATACGCAGTATTTT.

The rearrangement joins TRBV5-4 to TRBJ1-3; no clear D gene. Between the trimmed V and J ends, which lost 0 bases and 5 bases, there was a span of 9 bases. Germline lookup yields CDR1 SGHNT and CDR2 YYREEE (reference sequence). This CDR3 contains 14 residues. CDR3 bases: TGTGCCAGCAGCTTGGACCAGAAAAGAAACACCATATATTTT. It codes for CASSLDQKRNTIYF.